The clone carrying this TCR beta chain turned up a few times. The sample originates from a study of T-cell reconstitution after alpha-beta-depleted transplantation in children. Unique molecular identifiers were built into the TCRbeta library. One entry per CDR3 protein results from TCRdb running MiXCR on the PCR reads. This table holds approximately 490,000 distinct CDR3 sequences, approximately 12% found once. Deletions cut 6 bases from V and 0 bases from J, with 11 bases between. CDR3 length equals 14 residues. This receptor was taken from a human donor who donated a stem cell graft to a child with combined immunodeficiency. V and J are TRBV12-3 or TRBV12-4 and TRBJ1-2; D gene ambiguous. The sequences come from PBMCs from the stem cell graft donor, collected from the stem cell graft. Here the CDR3 reads CASSDLFANYGYTF. The CDR3 coding sequence is TGTGCCAGCAGCGATCTGTTCGCTAACTATGGCTACACCTTC.